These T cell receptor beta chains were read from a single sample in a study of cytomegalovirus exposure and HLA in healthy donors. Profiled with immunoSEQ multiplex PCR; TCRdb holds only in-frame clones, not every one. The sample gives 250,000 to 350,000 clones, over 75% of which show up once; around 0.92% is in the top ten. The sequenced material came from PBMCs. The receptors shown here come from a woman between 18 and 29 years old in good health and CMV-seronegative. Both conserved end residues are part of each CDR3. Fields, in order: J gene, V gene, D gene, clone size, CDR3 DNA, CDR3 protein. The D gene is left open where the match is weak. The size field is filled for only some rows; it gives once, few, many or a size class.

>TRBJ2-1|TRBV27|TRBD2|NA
TGTGCCAGCAGTCCACTTAGCGGGAGGGCCTTTGAGCAGTTCTTC
CASSPLSGRAFEQFF
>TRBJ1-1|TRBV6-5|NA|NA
TGTGCCAGCAGTTACGGGGGGGGGCGTGCTGTGGGCGAAGCTTTCTTT
CASSYGGGRAVGEAFF
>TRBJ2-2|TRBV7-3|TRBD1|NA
TGTGCCAGCAGTTACGGGACAGCTAATGTCGCGAACACCGGGGAGCTGTTTTTT
CASSYGTANVANTGELFF
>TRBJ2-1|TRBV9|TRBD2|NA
TGTGCCAGCAGCGTACGGGAGGGCGAGAATGAGCAGTTCTTC
CASSVREGENEQFF
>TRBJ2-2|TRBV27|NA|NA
TGTGCCAGCAGTTTAGGAGGGACGAACACCGGGGAGCTGTTTTTT
CASSLGGTNTGELFF
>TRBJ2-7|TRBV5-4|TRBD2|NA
TGTGCCAGCAGCTTGACTAGCGGGGGAATTTTCCCCCACGAGCAGTACTTC
CASSLTSGGIFPHEQYF
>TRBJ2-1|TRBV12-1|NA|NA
TGTGCCAGCAGCTTTGCGGGTAGTCTAGCGAACAATGAGCAGTTCTTC
CASSFAGSLANNEQFF
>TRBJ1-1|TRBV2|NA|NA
TGTGCCAGCAGTGAAGCCCTCAGGGTTGAAGCTTTCTTT
CASSEALRVEAFF
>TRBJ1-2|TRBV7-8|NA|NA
TGTGCCAGCAGCTTACGGGGGTTAGGCTATGGCTACACCTTC
CASSLRGLGYGYTF
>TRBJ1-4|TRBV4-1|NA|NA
TGCGCCAGCAGATCTAGGGAGTATAATGAAAAACTGTTTTTT
CASRSREYNEKLFF
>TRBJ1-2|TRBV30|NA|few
TGTGCCTGGATGGGCAGGGATTATGGCTACACCTTC
CAWMGRDYGYTF
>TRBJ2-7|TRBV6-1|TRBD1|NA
TGTGCCAGCAGTGGCGGCCGGGACAGGGGGCACCACGAGCAGTACTTC
CASSGGRDRGHHEQYF
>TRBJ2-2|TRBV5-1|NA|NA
TGCGCCAGCAGCAGGGCAGGGGTGTCGGATTTCCCGCCCGGGGAGCTGTTTTTT
CASSRAGVSDFPPGELFF
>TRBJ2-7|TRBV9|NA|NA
TGTGCCAGCAGCGCGGGGACATACTTTTCCTACGAGCAGTACTTC
CASSAGTYFSYEQYF
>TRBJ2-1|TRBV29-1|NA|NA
TGCAGCGCCCCTTCCCCCAATGAGCAGTTCTTC
CSAPSPNEQFF
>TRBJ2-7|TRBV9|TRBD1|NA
TGTGCCAGCAGCGTAGGCGGGACAGGCCCCCACGAGCAGTACTTC
CASSVGGTGPHEQYF
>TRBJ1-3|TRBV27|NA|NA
TGTGCCAGCAGTTTATGGGGCAGCTCTGGAAACACCATATATTTT
CASSLWGSSGNTIYF
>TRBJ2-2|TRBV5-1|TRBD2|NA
TGCGCCAGCAGCTCTCCTGGGACTAGCGGGAGTCTCTCCGGGGAGCTGTTTTTT
CASSSPGTSGSLSGELFF
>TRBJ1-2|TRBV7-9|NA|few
TGTGCCAGCAGCTTTACTGACTATGGCTACACCTTC
CASSFTDYGYTF
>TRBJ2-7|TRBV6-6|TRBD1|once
TGTGCCAGCAGTCCGAAATTTGGACAGGGGGCGGACGAGCAGTACTTC
CASSPKFGQGADEQYF
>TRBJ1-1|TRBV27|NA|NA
TGTGCCAGCAGTTTAGGTCGGGAGGCAGTCACGAACACTGAAGCTTTCTTT
CASSLGREAVTNTEAFF
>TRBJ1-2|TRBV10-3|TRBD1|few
TGTGCCATCAGTGGCGGGACAGGGGACTATGGCTACACCTTC
CAISGGTGDYGYTF
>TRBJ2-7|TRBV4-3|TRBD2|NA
TGCGCCAGCAGCCAGGGCACTAGCGGCCACTACGAGCAGTACTTC
CASSQGTSGHYEQYF
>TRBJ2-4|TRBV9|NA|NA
TGTGCCAGCAGCGGCAGGGGCACAAAGGGGGAAAACATTCAGTACTTC
CASSGRGTKGENIQYF
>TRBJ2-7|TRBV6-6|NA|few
TGTGCCAGCAGTCGCTACGAGCAGTACTTC
CASSRYEQYF
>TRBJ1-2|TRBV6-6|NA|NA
TGTGCCAGCAGCCCGACAGAAAACTATGGCTACACCTTC
CASSPTENYGYTF
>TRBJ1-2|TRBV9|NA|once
TGTGCCAGCAGCGTAGTGAGAAGTATTGCAGGACTCTATGGCTACACCTTC
CASSVVRSIAGLYGYTF
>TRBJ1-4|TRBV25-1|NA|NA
TGTGCCAGCAAAATCGGGAGTAATGAAAAACTGTTTTTT
CASKIGSNEKLFF
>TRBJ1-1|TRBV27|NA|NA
TGTGCCAGCAGTTTTACAGGGATGAACACTGAAGCTTTCTTT
CASSFTGMNTEAFF
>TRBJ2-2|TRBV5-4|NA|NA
TGTGCCAGCAGCTTGCGTGAGGGATTCGGGGAGCTGTTTTTT
CASSLREGFGELFF
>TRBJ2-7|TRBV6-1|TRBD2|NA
TGTGCCAGCAGAGGGGAGATTGGGAGGGCCTACGAGCAGTACTTC
CASRGEIGRAYEQYF
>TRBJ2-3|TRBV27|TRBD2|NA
TGTGCCAGCCTGGGGGGGTTCGGGAGGCCCACAGATACGCAGTATTTT
CASLGGFGRPTDTQYF
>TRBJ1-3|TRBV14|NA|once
TGTGCCAGCAGCCACCTCGGGGACTCTGGAAACACCATATATTTT
CASSHLGDSGNTIYF
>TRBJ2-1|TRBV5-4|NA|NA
TGTGCCAGCAGGCCACCCGGGAGCTACAATGAGCAGTTCTTC
CASRPPGSYNEQFF
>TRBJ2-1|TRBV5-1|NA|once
TGCGCCAGCACCGGGACTCCTGGAAGGGATGAGCAGTTCTTC
CASTGTPGRDEQFF
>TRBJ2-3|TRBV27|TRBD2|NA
TGTGCCAGCAGTTTAAAGGGACTAATATATGTTACGCAGTATTTT
CASSLKGLIYVTQYF
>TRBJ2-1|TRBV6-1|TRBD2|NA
TGTGCCAGCAGATATCTAGCGGGAGACAGCAATGAGCAGTTCTTC
CASRYLAGDSNEQFF
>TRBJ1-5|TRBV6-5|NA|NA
TGTGCCAGCAGTTACTCGATCACGGAGCCCCAGCATTTT
CASSYSITEPQHF
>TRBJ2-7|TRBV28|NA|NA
TGTGCCAGCAGTTCTAGCACCTACGAGCAGTACTTC
CASSSSTYEQYF
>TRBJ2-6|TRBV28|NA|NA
TGTGCCAGCAGTCCACGCCAGGGAAATCCTGGGGCCAACGTCCTGACTTTC
CASSPRQGNPGANVLTF
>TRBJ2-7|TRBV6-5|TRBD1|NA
TGTGCCAGCAGTTACACAGGGGATCGAACGGAGCAGTACTTC
CASSYTGDRTEQYF
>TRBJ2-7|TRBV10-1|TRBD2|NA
TGCGCCAGCAGGATTAGCGGGACACCCTTCGGGCAGTACTTC
CASRISGTPFGQYF
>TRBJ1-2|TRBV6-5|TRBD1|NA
TGTGCCAGCAGTGGGCTGACAGGGATCTATGGCTACACCTTC
CASSGLTGIYGYTF
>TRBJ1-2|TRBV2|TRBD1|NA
TGTGCCAGCAGGGAGGGTCCGGGACAGTCCTATGGCTACACCTTC
CASREGPGQSYGYTF
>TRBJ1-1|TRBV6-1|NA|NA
TGTGCCAGCAGTGAAATTGTGGCAGGGAACACTGAAGCTTTCTTT
CASSEIVAGNTEAFF
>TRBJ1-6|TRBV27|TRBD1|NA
TGTGCCAGCAGTTTTAGACAGGGTAATTCACCCCTCCACTTT
CASSFRQGNSPLHF
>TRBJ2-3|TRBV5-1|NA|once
TGCGCCAGCAGCTTGGCCGGGGCAGATACGCAGTATTTT
CASSLAGADTQYF
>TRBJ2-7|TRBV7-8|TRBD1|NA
TGTGCCAGCAGCCCCCAAGCGACAGGGACCTACGAGCAGTACTTC
CASSPQATGTYEQYF